The entry below describes one T cell receptor (beta chain). Data came from immunoSEQ multiplex PCR; TCRdb stores just in-frame clones and leaves some out. The table shows about 79,000 clones, with over 80% occurring only once. The source of the sample is a study of T cell changes during pregnancy in multiple sclerosis. The ends were cut back, 5 bases at V and 7 bases at J, with 15 bases in the middle. Germline CDR1 MNHNY, CDR2 SVGAGI (reference sequence). The CDR3 length is 15 residues. This chain joins TRBV6-6 and TRBJ1-6, with D perhaps TRBD1 (6 bases). This sequence originates from a female donor with multiple sclerosis, enrolled in a pregnancy study. The sequencing here drew on CD4+ T cells from peripheral blood mononuclear cells, taken in the second trimester of pregnancy. This CDR3 is CASSQLQGDNSPLHF. CDR3 DNA sequence: TGTGCCAGCAGTCAACTACAGGGAGACAATTCACCCCTCCACTTT.